This is a list of T cell receptor beta chains from one sample in a study of metastatic and nonmetastatic thyroid tumors. TCRdb recomputed clones from the PCR reads via MiXCR. The sample contains about 30,000 clones, less than 40% of which appear only once. Specimen: tumor tissue. The receptor set was obtained from a female donor with papillary thyroid cancer or a benign thyroid nodule (not recorded which). Some clones in this sample may be carry-over from other donors' samples. The CDR3 runs from the conserved cysteine through the conserved F or W. The D gene is left open where the match is weak. The size of a clone is reported for some rows only, either as once, few or many, or as a class for expanded clones.

j_call v_call clone_size d_call cdr3_nt cdr3_aa
TRBJ1-4 TRBV28 few TRBD1 TGTGCCAGCAGTTTGGAACAGGGGGTAGGTGAAAAACTGTTTTTT CASSLEQGVGEKLFF
TRBJ2-2 TRBV4-1 - - TGCGCCAGCAGCCAAGGGACGTGGACCACCGGGGAGCTGTTTTTT CASSQGTWTTGELFF
TRBJ1-6 TRBV9 - - TGTGCCAGCAGCGTTGGCAGGTTGGATTCACCCCTCCACTTT CASSVGRLDSPLHF
TRBJ1-2 TRBV7-2 - - TGTGCCAGCAGCCCCAGTTTTTCCTATGGCTACACCTTC CASSPSFSYGYTF
TRBJ2-6 TRBV27 - - TGTGCCAGCAGTTTAAGGAGCATAGCCCCTGGGGCCAACGTCCTGACTTTC CASSLRSIAPGANVLTF
TRBJ2-1 TRBV20-1 - - TGCAGTGCCGTAGGGGGTCGTGGCGATGAGCAGTTCTTC CSAVGGRGDEQFF
TRBJ2-7 TRBV28 few - TGTGCCAGCAGAGAGGGTTCCTCCTACGATCAGTACTTC CASREGSSYDQYF
TRBJ2-1 TRBV7-2 - TRBD2 TGTGCCAGCGCCACCGGAGCGGGGAATGAGCAGTTCTTC CASATGAGNEQFF
TRBJ1-2 TRBV14 - TRBD1 TGTGCCAGCAGCGAACAGGGGTATGGTGGCTACACCTTC CASSEQGYGGYTF
TRBJ2-2 TRBV6-1 few TRBD2 TGTGCCAGCAGTCTAGCGGGAGGGTTGGCCGGGGAGCTGTTTTTT CASSLAGGLAGELFF
TRBJ2-1 TRBV12-5 - TRBD2 TGTGCTAGTGGTTTTGACGGGCTAGCGGGGCTCTCCTACAATGAGCAGTTCTTC CASGFDGLAGLSYNEQFF
TRBJ2-2 TRBV20-1 few - TGCAGTGCTACAGGTCTCACGAACACCGGGGAGCTGTTTTTT CSATGLTNTGELFF
TRBJ2-1 TRBV20-1 few TRBD2 TGCAGTGCTACACTAGCGGCCTACAATGAGCAGTTCTTC CSATLAAYNEQFF
TRBJ2-7 TRBV27 - - TGTGCCAGCAGTTTATCAGGGGTCCACGAGCAGTACTTC CASSLSGVHEQYF
TRBJ1-6 TRBV6-4 few TRBD1 TGTGCCAGCAGTCCGACAGGGATCAATTCACCCCTCCACTTT CASSPTGINSPLHF
TRBJ2-3 TRBV25-1 - - TGTGCCAGCACCGGGTGGCCGGGATCCACAGATACGCAGTATTTT CASTGWPGSTDTQYF
TRBJ1-2 TRBV6-1 few TRBD1 TGTGCCAGCAGTTTCCTGGGACAGGGGGCTTGGGGCTACACCTTC CASSFLGQGAWGYTF
TRBJ1-1 TRBV5-1 - - TGCGCCAGCAGTTTATCCGGACAGAACACTGAAGCTTTCTTT CASSLSGQNTEAFF
TRBJ1-1 TRBV11-2 few - TGTGCCAGCAGCCCCATTTGGGGGGGAACTGAAGCTTTCTTT CASSPIWGGTEAFF
TRBJ1-2 TRBV27 few TRBD1 TGTGCCAGCAGCCACTCAGGGGGGCGGAGGGTCTATGGCTACACCTTC CASSHSGGRRVYGYTF
TRBJ2-7 TRBV6-1 - - TGTGCCAGCACTGGCCAACCCGGGACAAAGAGCTCCTACGAGCAGTACTTC CASTGQPGTKSSYEQYF
TRBJ2-6 TRBV11-2 - - TGTGCCAGCAGCCAAAGACAGAGCTCTGGGGCCAACGTCCTGACTTTC CASSQRQSSGANVLTF
TRBJ2-2 TRBV19 few - TGTGCCAGTAGTATAGACAGGCGGAGCACCGGGGAGCTGTTTTTT CASSIDRRSTGELFF